The next 8 T cell receptor beta chains were all read from a single sample in a study of T-cell memory formation after mild COVID-19. MiXCR, applied by TCRdb to the 5' RACE reads, yields one record per CDR3 protein. The repertoire holds fewer than 250,000 distinct CDR3 sequences, with roughly 30% as singletons. The sample taken for sequencing was PBMCs or a T cell subset sorted from them (not recorded which). The origin of the receptors is an adult woman who had mild COVID-19 (a few samples of this study predate the infection). Cell type and time point are not known.

This rearrangement joins TRBV12-3 or TRBV12-4 to TRBJ1-2; possibly TRBD1 for D (6 bases). The length of the CDR3 is 15 residues. Trimming left V 1 base short and J 5 bases short, with 14 bases between. In nucleotides, the CDR3 is TGTGCCAGCAGTTTAGTTATTTCAGGGGCTTATGGCTACACCTTC. Its protein product is CASSLVISGAYGYTF.

The V gene is TRBV12-3 or TRBV12-4, the J gene TRBJ2-6, with 7 bases that match TRBD2. This CDR3 comprises 16 residues. Trimming took 5 bases from V and 0 from J; bases not matched to a gene: 4. CDR3 in amino acids: CASSLWGGSGANVLTF. The CDR3 nucleotides are TGTGCCAGCAGTCTTTGGGGGGGCTCTGGGGCCAACGTCCTGACTTTC.

The genes are TRBV7-2 and TRBJ1-1; maybe TRBD1 (5 bases). V dropped 8 bases and J dropped 4 bases, with 17 bases sitting between them. Germline lookup yields CDR1 SGHTA and CDR2 FQGNSA. The CDR3 sequence is 14 residues long. The CDR3, as DNA: TGTGCCAGCTCCTTCCACAGGCAGGGCACTGAAGCTTTCTTT. Translated: CASSFHRQGTEAFF. The variable domain in full, with the rest retrieved from reference TRBV7-2 and TRBJ1-1, is GAGVSQSPSNKVTEKGKDVELRCDPISGHTALYWYRQSLGQGLEFLIYFQGNSAPDKSGLPSDRFSAERTGGSVSTLTIQRTQQEDSAVYLCASSFHRQGTEAFFGQGTRLTVV.

The chain couples TRBV30 to TRBJ2-2, with D possibly TRBD1 on 6 matching bases. The germline gives CDR1 GTSNPN, CDR2 SVGIG (reference sequence). Trimming pared 0 bases from V and 4 bases from J, leaving 12 bases between. This CDR3 region has 15 residues. DNA for the CDR3: TGTGCCTGGAGTGTATCAGCAGGGGCCACCGGGGAGCTGTTTTTT. Its protein product is CAWSVSAGATGELFF. Full variable domain (missing parts from reference TRBV30 and TRBJ2-2): SQTIHQWPATLVQPVGSPLSLECTVEGTSNPNLYWYRQAAGRGLQLLFYSVGIGQISSEVPQNLSASRPQDRQFILSSKKLLLSDSGFYLCAWSVSAGATGELFFGEGSRLTVL.

This sequence joins TRBV5-1 and TRBJ2-2; TRBD1 is a possible D gene (6 bases). CDR1 is SGHRS, CDR2 YFSETQ, per germline. The CDR3 contains 15 residues. Trimming cost V 4 bases and J 4 bases, with 14 bases left between them. The CDR3 sequence: CASSLDSTSTGELFF. CDR3 in DNA: TGCGCCAGCAGCCTGGACAGCACGAGCACCGGGGAGCTGTTTTTT. The variable domain in full, with the rest retrieved from reference TRBV5-1 and TRBJ2-2, is KAGVTQTPRYLIKTRGQQVTLSCSPISGHRSVSWYQQTPGQGLQFLFEYFSETQRNKGNFPGRFSGRQFSNSRSEMNVSTLELGDSALYLCASSLDSTSTGELFFGEGSRLTVL.

The CDR3 is CASSFPLAGVIEQFF. The CDR3 nucleotides are TGTGCCAGCAGCTTTCCTCTAGCGGGAGTAATCGAGCAGTTCTTC. The chain employs TRBV11-1 and TRBJ2-1; 10 nucleotides align to TRBD2. Trimming at V came to 3 bases and at J to 10 bases, leaving 9 bases not matched to a gene. CDR1 is SGHAT and CDR2 is FQDESV in the germline V gene (reference sequence). The CDR3 loop spans 15 amino acids.

V and J are TRBV7-8 and TRBJ2-2; no clear D gene. Trimming cost V 3 bases and J 5 bases, with 7 bases left between them. Germline V gene lookup returns CDR1 SGHVS and CDR2 FQNEAQ. There are 13 residues in the CDR3. The CDR3 DNA reads as TGTGCCAGCAGCTTGAAGCGTACCGGGGAGCTGTTTTTT. Translated, it gives CASSLKRTGELFF.

The table lists this clonotype with a few counts. The chain couples TRBV12-3 or TRBV12-4 to TRBJ2-2; TRBD1 matches 12 bases. V lost 6 bases to trimming and J lost 6 bases; unmatched junction nucleotides: 8. This CDR3 is built from 16 residues. The chain's CDR3 is CASSSGQGALPGELFF. Here the CDR3 DNA reads TGTGCCAGCAGCTCGGGACAGGGGGCGCTCCCCGGGGAGCTGTTTTTT.